This record looks at one T cell receptor beta chain sequence and its context. The CDR3 extends over 18 amino acids. Looked up from germline, CDR1 is SGHTA and CDR2 is FQGTGA. The V segment lost 1 base and the J segment 0 bases; nucleotides outside the gene matches: 6. Original methodology: Estimated nucleated cell counts came from reference gene primer amplification. Sequenced by immunoSEQ multiplex PCR; TCRdb stores in-frame clones only, minus some. The V and J calls and the clone size are those of that table, but D and trimming were determined from the DNA. This table has around 220,000 clones, 70% to 90% appearing once. These data originate in a study of blood T cell repertoires in COVID-19. At the level of the study: Specimens from acute and convalescent COVID-19 originated in the United States, Italy and Spain. Sources were T cells, B-cell-depleted T cells, or PBMCs; the material itself was cDNA or gDNA.

The V and J genes are TRBV7-3 and TRBJ2-6, with 7 bases identical to TRBD2. This clonotype was obtained from a woman aged 40 to 50 who had recovered from COVID-19. The sequenced material came from peripheral blood. The CDR3 DNA sequence: TGTGCCAGCAGCTTAAGGGGAGGGGTTGGCTCTGGGGCCAACGTCCTGACTTTC. Translation gives CASSLRGGVGSGANVLTF. The full variable domain, its missing parts supplied by reference TRBV7-3 and TRBJ2-6, is GAGVSQTPSNKVTEKGKYVELRCDPISGHTALYWYRQSLGQGPEFLIYFQGTGAADDSGLPNDRFFAVRPEGSVSTLKIQRTERGDSAVYLCASSLRGGVGSGANVLTFGAGSRLTVL.